This entry lists 2 T cell receptor beta chains sequenced from one sample in a study of beta chain features in type 1 diabetes. Isolated RNA was reverse transcribed in full, so expressed TCRB transcripts were sequenced. The assay was immunoSEQ multiplex PCR, and TCRdb's table has in-frame clones only and misses some. There are 810,000 or so clones in the sample; roughly a sixth occur only once, and around 0.02% lies in the top ten. The sequencing input was naive CD4+ T cells from blood. The source is a woman aged 18 to 35 in good health.

This clone has only a few counts. The V gene is TRBV7-9, the J gene TRBJ2-3; 11 positions match TRBD2. The CDR3 loop spans 15 amino acids. J lost 4 bases, V lost 8 bases, and 8 bases had no gene match. Looked up from germline, CDR1 is SEHNR and CDR2 is FQNEAQ (reference sequence). This CDR3 is CASGQLAGVADTQYF. The CDR3 DNA reads TGTGCCAGCGGCCAACTAGCGGGAGTGGCAGATACGCAGTATTTT. The entire variable domain, with the rest obtained from reference TRBV7-9 and TRBJ2-3, is as follows: DTGVSQNPRHKITKRGQNVTFRCDPISEHNRLYWYRQTLGQGPEFLTYFQNEAQLEKSRLLSDRFSAERPKGSFSTLEIQRTEQGDSAMYLCASGQLAGVADTQYFGPGTRLTVL.

This clone was counted a few times. The genes are TRBV2 and TRBJ2-1, with 11 bases lining up with TRBD2. V lost 2 bases to trimming and J lost 8 bases; unmatched junction nucleotides: 14. CDR3 size: 18 residues. The germline CDR1 and CDR2 sequences are SNHLY and FYNNEI. The CDR3 bases are TGTGCCAGCAGTGAAAGACCCTTAGCGGGAGGGCCCATTGATGAGCAGTTCTTC. As protein: CASSERPLAGGPIDEQFF.